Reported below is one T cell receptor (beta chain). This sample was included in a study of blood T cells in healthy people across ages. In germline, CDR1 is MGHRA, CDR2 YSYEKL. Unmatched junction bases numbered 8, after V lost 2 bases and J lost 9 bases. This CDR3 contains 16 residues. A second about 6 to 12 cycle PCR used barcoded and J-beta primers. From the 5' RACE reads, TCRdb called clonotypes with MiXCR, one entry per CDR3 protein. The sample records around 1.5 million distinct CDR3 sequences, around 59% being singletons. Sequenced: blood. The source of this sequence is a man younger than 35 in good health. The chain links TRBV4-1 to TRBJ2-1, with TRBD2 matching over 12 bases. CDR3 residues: CASSQMGLAGIAEQFF. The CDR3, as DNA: TGCGCCAGCAGCCAAATGGGACTAGCGGGCATTGCTGAGCAGTTCTTC.